Listed below are T cell receptor beta chains from one sample, sequenced in a study of a mutant IDH1 vaccine in newly diagnosed glioma. Sequencing used immunoSEQ multiplex PCR; TCRdb keeps in-frame clones, though not all of them. The repertoire includes over 25,000 clones, around 85% of them detected once, and approximately 4.4% sits in the top ten. The sample here was PBMCs, taken from a glioma patient treated with radiotherapy, temozolomide or both. These receptors were taken from a woman aged 40 to 50 with glioma. CDR3s include the opening cysteine and the closing phenylalanine or tryptophan. D genes are given only for firm matches. Some rows have no size entry. The others give once, few or many, or a class for an expanded clone.

size: .
V: TRBV4-1
J: TRBJ2-7
D: .
CDR3: CASSQGTTFILDDEQYF
DNA: TGCGCCAGCAGCCAAGGGACGACATTTATCCTAGATGACGAGCAGTACTTC

size: .
V: TRBV5-1
J: TRBJ2-3
D: .
CDR3: CASSSTADTQYF
DNA: TGCGCCAGCAGCTCGACGGCTGATACGCAGTATTTT

size: .
V: TRBV29-1
J: TRBJ2-7
D: .
CDR3: CSVWDRAREQYF
DNA: TGCAGCGTATGGGACCGGGCTCGCGAGCAGTACTTC

size: .
V: TRBV7-2
J: TRBJ1-1
D: .
CDR3: CASSLRGWQSEAFF
DNA: TGTGCCAGCAGCCTTAGGGGGTGGCAGAGTGAAGCTTTCTTT

size: .
V: TRBV6-6
J: TRBJ2-7
D: .
CDR3: CAGSPPSSGEQYF
DNA: TGTGCCGGCAGTCCTCCTTCTTCGGGCGAGCAGTACTTC

size: .
V: TRBV6-6
J: TRBJ2-7
D: TRBD2
CDR3: CASSSSGGYSYEQYF
DNA: TGTGCCAGCAGCTCATCCGGGGGGTATTCCTACGAGCAGTACTTC

size: .
V: TRBV6-5
J: TRBJ1-4
D: .
CDR3: CASSFGPGGEKLFF
DNA: TGTGCCAGCAGTTTCGGCCCGGGAGGTGAAAAACTGTTTTTT

size: .
V: TRBV25-1
J: TRBJ2-6
D: TRBD1
CDR3: CASSGSTGGTSGANVLTF
DNA: TGTGCCAGCAGTGGATCGACAGGGGGGACCTCTGGGGCCAACGTCCTGACTTTC

size: .
V: TRBV6-5
J: TRBJ1-1
D: .
CDR3: CASSYLNFMNTEAFF
DNA: TGTGCCAGCAGTTACCTGAATTTTATGAACACTGAAGCTTTCTTT

size: .
V: TRBV14
J: TRBJ2-7
D: .
CDR3: CASSQEAYEQYF
DNA: TGTGCCAGCAGCCAAGAGGCGTACGAGCAGTACTTC

size: .
V: TRBV9
J: TRBJ2-7
D: TRBD2
CDR3: CASSAGLGDYEQYF
DNA: TGTGCCAGCAGCGCGGGACTAGGGGACTACGAGCAGTACTTC

size: few
V: TRBV5-5
J: TRBJ1-5
D: .
CDR3: CASSRDRNQPQHF
DNA: TGTGCCAGCAGTCGAGACAGAAATCAGCCCCAGCATTTT

size: .
V: TRBV4-2
J: TRBJ1-1
D: TRBD1
CDR3: CASSQDLRGQFEAFF
DNA: TGTGCCAGCAGCCAAGACCTCCGGGGACAGTTTGAAGCTTTCTTT

size: .
V: TRBV2
J: TRBJ2-6
D: .
CDR3: CASREGRGSGANVLTF
DNA: TGTGCCAGCAGGGAAGGGCGAGGGTCCGGGGCCAACGTCCTGACTTTC

size: .
V: TRBV4-1
J: TRBJ1-2
D: TRBD1
CDR3: CASSQDGGTEINYGYTF
DNA: TGCGCCAGCAGCCAAGATGGAGGGACAGAGATAAACTATGGCTACACCTTC

size: .
V: TRBV14
J: TRBJ2-7
D: .
CDR3: CASSQAGWGDYEQYF
DNA: TGTGCCAGCAGCCAAGCTGGGTGGGGAGACTACGAGCAGTACTTC

size: .
V: TRBV27
J: TRBJ1-2
D: .
CDR3: CASRDKNYGYTF
DNA: TGTGCCAGCAGGGACAAAAACTATGGCTACACCTTC

size: .
V: TRBV6-5
J: TRBJ1-1
D: TRBD1
CDR3: CASKRTGGFFTEAFF
DNA: TGTGCCAGCAAACGGACAGGGGGCTTTTTCACTGAAGCTTTCTTT

size: .
V: TRBV7-2
J: TRBJ1-1
D: .
CDR3: CASSLGPGTMNTEAFF
DNA: TGTGCCAGCAGCTTAGGGCCGGGGACGATGAACACTGAAGCTTTCTTT

size: .
V: TRBV5-4
J: TRBJ2-1
D: .
CDR3: CASSLKGRYNEQFF
DNA: TGTGCCAGCAGCTTAAAGGGACGCTACAATGAGCAGTTCTTC

size: once
V: TRBV30
J: TRBJ2-6
D: TRBD1
CDR3: CAWNDPGQEPSGANVLTF
DNA: TGTGCCTGGAATGATCCGGGACAGGAGCCATCTGGGGCCAACGTCCTGACTTTC

size: .
V: TRBV25-1
J: TRBJ2-7
D: .
CDR3: CASEVGREQYF
DNA: TGTGCCAGTGAGGTAGGCCGCGAGCAGTACTTC

size: .
V: TRBV5-5
J: TRBJ2-1
D: TRBD1
CDR3: CASSLGDRVSYNEQFF
DNA: TGTGCCAGCAGCTTGGGGGACAGGGTATCATACAATGAGCAGTTCTTC

size: once
V: TRBV5-1
J: TRBJ1-2
D: TRBD1
CDR3: CASSPGRDRGTYGYTF
DNA: TGCGCCAGCAGCCCCGGGCGGGACAGAGGCACCTATGGCTACACCTTC

size: .
V: TRBV7-8
J: TRBJ2-2
D: .
CDR3: CASSLVRGELFF
DNA: TGTGCCAGCAGCTTAGTTCGGGGGGAGCTGTTTTTT

size: .
V: TRBV19
J: TRBJ1-1
D: TRBD1
CDR3: CASKGDRGRAFF
DNA: TGTGCCAGTAAGGGGGACAGGGGACGAGCTTTCTTT

size: few
V: TRBV6-6
J: TRBJ1-5
D: .
CDR3: CASSWEGLPQHF
DNA: TGTGCCAGCAGTTGGGAGGGACTGCCCCAGCATTTT

size: .
V: TRBV19
J: TRBJ1-2
D: .
CDR3: CASTPRQANGYTF
DNA: TGTGCCAGTACCCCACGACAGGCCAATGGCTACACCTTC

size: .
V: TRBV10-1
J: TRBJ2-7
D: TRBD1
CDR3: CASSERAGGYEQYF
DNA: TGCGCCAGCAGCGAAAGGGCAGGGGGCTACGAGCAGTACTTC

size: .
V: TRBV7-6
J: TRBJ2-1
D: TRBD2
CDR3: CASSSWDYLQTNEQFF
DNA: TGTGCCAGCAGCTCCTGGGACTATCTTCAAACAAATGAGCAGTTCTTC

size: .
V: TRBV5-1
J: TRBJ2-7
D: .
CDR3: CASSLASGFNEQYF
DNA: TGCGCCAGCAGCTTGGCCTCTGGTTTTAACGAGCAGTACTTC

size: .
V: TRBV5-1
J: TRBJ2-2
D: .
CDR3: CASSVQGRGIRAGELFF
DNA: TGCGCCAGCAGCGTACAGGGTCGAGGGATTAGGGCCGGGGAGCTGTTTTTT

size: .
V: TRBV13
J: TRBJ2-2
D: TRBD1
CDR3: CASSLGQGAGELFF
DNA: TGTGCCAGCAGCTTAGGCCAGGGGGCCGGGGAGCTGTTTTTT

size: .
V: TRBV2
J: TRBJ2-7
D: TRBD2
CDR3: CASSPAPGLADYEQYF
DNA: TGTGCCAGCAGTCCCGCTCCGGGACTAGCGGACTACGAGCAGTACTTC

size: .
V: TRBV6-1
J: TRBJ2-3
D: TRBD2
CDR3: CASSDLAGTDTQYF
DNA: TGTGCCAGCAGTGACCTAGCGGGCACAGATACGCAGTATTTT

size: .
V: TRBV27
J: TRBJ2-1
D: .
CDR3: CASSPVPSTYNEQFF
DNA: TGTGCCAGCAGCCCCGTCCCCTCTACCTACAATGAGCAGTTCTTC

size: .
V: TRBV5-4
J: TRBJ2-3
D: TRBD2
CDR3: CASSQRGAVDTQYF
DNA: TGTGCCAGCAGCCAGCGGGGGGCCGTAGATACGCAGTATTTT

size: few
V: TRBV7-2
J: TRBJ2-3
D: TRBD2
CDR3: CASSLSTSDVDTQYF
DNA: TGTGCCAGCAGCTTAAGCACTAGCGATGTAGATACGCAGTATTTT

size: .
V: TRBV10-1
J: TRBJ2-3
D: TRBD2
CDR3: CASSLAGGTDTQYF
DNA: TGCGCCAGCAGCCTAGCGGGGGGCACAGATACGCAGTATTTT

size: .
V: TRBV6-1
J: TRBJ2-6
D: .
CDR3: CASSDRGGSGANVLTF
DNA: TGTGCCAGCAGTGACCGTGGGGGCTCTGGGGCCAACGTCCTGACTTTC

size: .
V: TRBV2
J: TRBJ2-5
D: TRBD1
CDR3: CASIRDRGGQETQYF
DNA: TGTGCCAGCATCCGGGACAGGGGGGGCCAAGAGACCCAGTACTTC